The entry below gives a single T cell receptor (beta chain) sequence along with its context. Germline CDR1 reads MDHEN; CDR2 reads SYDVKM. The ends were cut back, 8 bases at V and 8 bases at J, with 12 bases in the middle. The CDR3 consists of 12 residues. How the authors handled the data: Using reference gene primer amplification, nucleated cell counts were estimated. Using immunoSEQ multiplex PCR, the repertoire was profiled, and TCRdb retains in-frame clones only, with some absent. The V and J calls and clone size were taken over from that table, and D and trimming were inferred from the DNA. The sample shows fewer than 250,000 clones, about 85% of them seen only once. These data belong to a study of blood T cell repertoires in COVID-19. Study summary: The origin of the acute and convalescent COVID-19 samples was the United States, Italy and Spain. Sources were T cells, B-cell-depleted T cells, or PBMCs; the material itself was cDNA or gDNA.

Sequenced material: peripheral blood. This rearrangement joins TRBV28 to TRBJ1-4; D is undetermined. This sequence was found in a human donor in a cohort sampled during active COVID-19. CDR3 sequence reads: CASSLSREKLFF. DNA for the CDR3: TGTGCCAGCTCCCTCTCCCGGGAAAAACTGTTTTTT.